The 22 T cell receptor beta chains below were found in one sample sequenced in a study of T cell repertoires in cytomegalovirus infection. The antigens for these receptors are not known. TCRdb ran MiXCR on the reads and lists one entry per CDR3 protein. The table shows about 830,000 distinct CDR3 sequences, with 32% occurring only once. The material sequenced was cultured CD8+ T cells from PBMCs, taken from culture after CMV antigen stimulation. These receptors were taken from a human donor in good health (CMV status not recorded). Some clones in this sample may be carry-over from other donors' samples.

This clonotype was picked up many times. The rearrangement joins TRBV28 to TRBJ2-1; D is perhaps TRBD2 (5 bases). This CDR3 has 16 residues. The V end was cut by 10 bases, the J end by 0 bases, with 19 bases between. Germline-derived CDR1 and CDR2 are MDHEN and SYDVKM. The CDR3 region is CATLPVRVSSYNEQFF. The CDR3 DNA is TGTGCCACCTTGCCTGTGAGGGTAAGCTCCTACAATGAGCAGTTCTTC.

This chain joins TRBV7-2 and TRBJ2-1, with 9 bases aligning to TRBD2. The ends lost 7 bases at V and 7 bases at J; junction bases unmatched: 14. The CDR3 loop spans 16 amino acids. Germline assignment: CDR1 SGHTA and CDR2 FQGNSA. CDR3 DNA sequence: TGTGCCAGCAAACCTAGGGGGGGGCGGGGGGGGAATGAGCAGTTCTTC. This gives the protein CASKPRGGRGGNEQFF.

This clonotype has only a few counts. J is TRBJ1-2 and V is TRBV6-2 or TRBV6-3, with D possibly matching TRBD1 (5 bases). The CDR3 contains 14 residues. The V end lost 4 bases, the J end lost 8 bases, and 17 bases lay between the germline ends. CDR1 and CDR2 (germline): MNHEY, SVGEGT. Written as DNA, the CDR3 is TGTGCCAGCAGTTCGGACCGGGACCAGGAGGGCTACACCTTC. Its translation: CASSSDRDQEGYTF.

This clonotype was counted only a few times. The chain combines TRBV10-3 with TRBJ2-3, with D unclear. Germline-derived CDR1 and CDR2 are ENHRY and SYGVKD. The CDR3 sequence is 17 residues long. V was clipped by 0 bases and J by 1 base, with 14 bases between them. The CDR3 DNA follows: TGTGCCATCAGTGAGTCGGCCGTAGATCAAGGCACAGATACGCAGTATTTT. Translation: CAISESAVDQGTDTQYF.

The rearrangement joins TRBV24-1 to TRBJ2-1; D gene unclear. CDR1 and CDR2 from the germline V gene are KGHDR and SFDVKD. V was clipped by 4 bases and J by 6 bases, with 3 bases between them. The CDR3 loop spans 11 amino acids. The CDR3, as DNA: TGTGCCACCAGTGAGTTCAATGAGCAGTTCTTC. Translation: CATSEFNEQFF.

V and J are TRBV15 and TRBJ2-1; possibly TRBD1 for D (5 bases). The CDR3 has 16 amino acids. Germline loops: CDR1 LNHNV, CDR2 YYDKDF (reference sequence). Trimming removed 0 bases from V and 3 bases from J, with 12 bases in between. This CDR3 reads CATSREGAYLYNEQFF. The CDR3 DNA is TGTGCCACCAGCAGAGAAGGGGCCTACCTCTACAATGAGCAGTTCTTC.

The V gene is TRBV6-1, the J gene TRBJ2-7; D not certain. The CDR3 spans 15 residues. CDR1 is MNHNS, CDR2 SASEGT, per germline. Trimming removed 1 base at V and 1 base at J, with 11 bases between. The CDR3 bases are TGTGCCAGCAGTGAAGAGGTTAGCCTATCCTACGAGCAGTACTTC. Translating gives CASSEEVSLSYEQYF.

The CDR3 reads CASISGTGLREQYF. CDR3 in DNA: TGTGCCAGCATCTCCGGGACAGGGCTTCGCGAGCAGTACTTC. The chain employs TRBV7-8 and TRBJ2-7, with 9 bases that match TRBD1. V lost 7 bases and J lost 6; bases outside the gene matches: 10. Germline CDR1 SGHVS, CDR2 FQNEAQ. This CDR3 has 14 amino acids. The full variable domain, in which reference TRBV7-8 and TRBJ2-7 provide the parts outside the CDR3, is GAGVSQSPRYKVAKRGQDVALRCDPISGHVSLFWYQQALGQGPEFLTYFQNEAQLDKSGLPSDRFFAERPEGSVSTLKIQRTQQEDSAVYLCASISGTGLREQYFGPGTRLTVT.

This clonotype was seen a handful of times. The chain recombines TRBV6-5 with TRBJ1-2; 7 positions agree with TRBD1. The germline V gene has CDR1 MNHEY and CDR2 SVGAGI. With V trimmed by 3 bases and J by 6 bases, 10 bases remained unmatched. This CDR3 contains 15 residues. CDR3 in DNA: TGTGCCAGCAGTTATGCCGGACAGGTATCGGATGGCTACACCTTC. It yields the protein CASSYAGQVSDGYTF.

This chain joins TRBV6-1 and TRBJ2-2; TRBD2 might be the D (6 bases). Germline V CDR1 and CDR2: MNHNS, SASEGT. The V and J ends lost 1 base and 0 bases respectively, with 9 bases between them. The CDR3 runs to 16 residues. The CDR3 DNA sequence: TGTGCCAGCAGTGAAGTACCGGGGGCGAACACCGGGGAGCTGTTTTTT. Protein sequence: CASSEVPGANTGELFF.

The chain joins TRBV6-6 to TRBJ2-1, with D possibly being TRBD1 or TRBD2 (5 bases each). Germline loops: CDR1 MNHNY, CDR2 SVGAGI (reference sequence). The CDR3 spans 11 residues. The germline V and J ends were trimmed by 8 bases and 8 bases, with 10 bases remaining between them. The DNA of the CDR3 is TGTGCCAGCGAGCTGGGGGATGAGCAGTTCTTC. Protein product: CASELGDEQFF.

The chain carries TRBV6-1 and TRBJ1-5; D might be TRBD1 (5 bases). The germline V gene has CDR1 MNHNS and CDR2 SASEGT. V was cut by 8 bases and J by 4 bases, with 12 bases left in between. The CDR3 has 13 residues. CDR3 sequence (DNA): TGTGCCAGCTGGGGACGGGGGAATCAGCCCCAGCATTTT. It yields the protein CASWGRGNQPQHF.

CDR3 sequence (DNA): TGTGCCAGCCTCGGGACAGGGAATGGCTACACCTTC. Translated: CASLGTGNGYTF. This chain connects TRBV6-1 to TRBJ1-2; TRBD1 matches at 9 bases. After removal of 8 bases from V and 6 bases from J, the junction contained 4 bases not matched to a gene. The CDR3 has 12 amino acids. The germline V gene has CDR1 MNHNS and CDR2 SASEGT.

A few counts support this clonotype. The CDR3: CASSPRGGSRETQYF. The CDR3 nucleotides are TGTGCCAGCAGTCCCCGAGGGGGAAGCAGAGAGACCCAGTACTTC. The rearrangement links TRBV28 to TRBJ2-5; a possible D gene is TRBD1 (6 bases). The V gene lost 5 bases and the J gene lost 4 bases, with 17 bases spanning the gap. Germline V gene lookup returns CDR1 MDHEN and CDR2 SYDVKM. CDR3 length equals 15 residues.

V and J are TRBV7-9 and TRBJ1-2, with D hard to call. Germline V CDR1 and CDR2: SEHNR, FQNEAQ (reference sequence). V lost 8 bases and J 5 bases, leaving 12 bases between the germline ends. This CDR3 contains 12 residues. The CDR3 is CASEAVVYGYTF. As DNA, the CDR3 is TGTGCCAGCGAAGCAGTCGTATATGGCTACACCTTC.

This chain connects TRBV6-6 to TRBJ2-1; D remains unclear. The CDR3 runs to 13 residues. V was pared by 0 bases and J by 5 bases, with 5 bases between. Germline assignment: CDR1 MNHNY and CDR2 SVGAGI (reference sequence). The CDR3 DNA reads TGTGCCAGCAGTTACTCGACAAACAATGAGCAGTTCTTC. Translating it yields CASSYSTNNEQFF.

V is TRBV7-9 and J is TRBJ2-3, with 16 bases matching TRBD2. CDR3 length: 16 residues. The germline V gene has CDR1 SEHNR and CDR2 FQNEAQ (reference sequence). Trimming removed 6 bases from V and 5 bases from J; junction bases left unmatched: 5. DNA of the CDR3: TGTGCCAGCAGGGGGACTAGCGGGGGGGCCAAAGATACGCAGTATTTT. Protein: CASRGTSGGAKDTQYF.

There are a few counts of this clonotype. The CDR3 nucleotides read TGTGCCAGCAGCTTGGTGTGGGCGGGAGAGCTTGAAGCTTTCTTT. It is translated as CASSLVWAGELEAFF. This rearrangement joins TRBV5-5 to TRBJ1-1; D is ambiguous. Per germline, CDR1 SGHKS and CDR2 YYEKEE (reference sequence). V was shortened by 0 bases and J by 7 bases, with 16 bases between the two germline ends. This CDR3 comprises 15 residues. Based on the CDR3 plus reference TRBV5-5 and TRBJ1-1, the full variable domain is DAGVTQSPTHLIKTRGQQVTLRCSPISGHKSVSWYQQVLGQGPQFIFQYYEKEERGRGNFPDRFSARQFPNYSSELNVNALLLGDSALYLCASSLVWAGELEAFFGQGTRLTVV.

This sequence joins TRBV10-3 and TRBJ2-7, with D uncertain. Germline CDR1 and CDR2: ENHRY and SYGVKD. CDR3 length: 14 residues. Written as DNA, the CDR3 is TGTGCAATAGTCACGAATCCCCCAGCCTACGAGCAGTACTTC. Protein: CAIVTNPPAYEQYF.

This clonotype has just a few counts. V gene TRBV7-6 combines with J gene TRBJ1-4; 10 positions agree with TRBD1. CDR1 is SGHVS and CDR2 is FNYEAQ in the germline V gene. Trimming took 4 bases from V and 8 from J; bases not matched to a gene: 4. The CDR3 extends over 14 amino acids. The CDR3 is CASSYRDRGEKLFF. In nucleotides, the CDR3 is TGTGCCAGCAGCTACCGGGACAGGGGCGAAAAACTGTTTTTT.

This CDR3 reads CASSLGTVRYGYTF. The CDR3 nucleotides are TGTGCCAGCAGCTTAGGGACCGTTCGTTATGGCTACACCTTC. V gene TRBV7-9 combines with J gene TRBJ1-2; the D is unclear. Between the trimmed V and J ends, which lost 1 base and 5 bases, there was a span of 11 bases. The CDR3 runs 14 residues. Germline V CDR1 and CDR2: SEHNR, FQNEAQ (reference sequence).

The chain is built from TRBV6-5 and TRBJ2-4; tentatively, D is TRBD1 (6 bases). Germline CDR1 is MNHEY and CDR2 is SVGAGI. This CDR3 is built from 16 residues. The V and J ends lost 0 bases and 5 bases respectively, with 14 bases between them. CDR3 coding DNA: TGTGCCAGCAGTTACTCGATGCTCGAGGGGGAAAACATTCAGTACTTC. Translating gives CASSYSMLEGENIQYF.